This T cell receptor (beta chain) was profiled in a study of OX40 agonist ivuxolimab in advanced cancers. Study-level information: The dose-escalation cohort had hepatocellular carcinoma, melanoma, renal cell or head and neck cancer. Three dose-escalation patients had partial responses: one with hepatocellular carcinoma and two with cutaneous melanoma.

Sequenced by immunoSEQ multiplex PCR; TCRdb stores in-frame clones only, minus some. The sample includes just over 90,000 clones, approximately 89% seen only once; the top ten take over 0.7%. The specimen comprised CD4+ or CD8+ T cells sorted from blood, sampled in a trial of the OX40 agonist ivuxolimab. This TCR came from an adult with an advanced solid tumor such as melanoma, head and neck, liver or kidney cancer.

CDR3 coding DNA: TGTGCCAGTAGTATGGAGGCGGGGAACTCTTACGAGCAGTACTTC. This encodes CASSMEAGNSYEQYF. The chain joins TRBV19 to TRBJ2-7, with D perhaps matching TRBD2 (6 bases). CDR3 length: 15 residues. In germline, CDR1 is LNHDA, CDR2 SQIVND (reference sequence). V was clipped by 3 bases and J by 4 bases, with 16 bases between them.